The 14 T cell receptor beta chains below all came from one sample that was sequenced in a study of post-analysis software for immune sequencing data. No cognate antigen is known for these TCRs. Researchers reported that TCR beta cDNA libraries carried unique molecular identifiers. TCRdb recomputed calls from the PCR reads with MiXCR, one row per CDR3 protein. The table lists some 690,000 distinct CDR3 sequences, 59% of them singletons, with 11% in the top ten. Study-wide results and caveats: Five or six TRBV segments, TRBV5-6, TRBV5-1 and TRBV20-1 among them, were found more frequent in patients than controls.

Input material: blood. The receptors derive from a girl aged 2-9 years with multiple sclerosis.

The V call is TRBV27, the J call TRBJ1-2; no reliable D call. The germline gives CDR1 MNHEY, CDR2 SMNVEV (reference sequence). The CDR3 runs to 14 residues. Between the trimmed V and J ends, which lost 4 bases and 2 bases, there was a span of 11 bases. The CDR3 protein is CASSSYKRNYGYTF. CDR3 nucleotides: TGTGCCAGCAGTTCCTACAAGAGGAACTATGGCTACACCTTC.

This clonotype has a handful of counts. The germline gene is not matched at one end of the junction; a read error may be the cause. The genes are TRBV7-7 and TRBJ2-5; tentatively, D is TRBD1 (6 bases). The CDR3 is made up of 15 amino acids. Germline V CDR1 and CDR2: SSHAT, FNYEAQ (reference sequence). DNA of the CDR3: TGTGCTAGCAGCCCCCATAGGGGGAGCCAAGAGACCCAGTACTTC. Translated: CASSPHRGSQETQYF.

The chain links TRBV7-6 to TRBJ2-1; the match to TRBD2 covers 8 bases. V shed 3 bases, J shed 12 bases, and the junction held 13 bases outside the gene matches. Germline-derived CDR1 and CDR2 are SGHVS and FNYEAQ. This CDR3 contains 15 residues. CDR3 region: CASSFSGGDYGGQFF. DNA of the CDR3: TGTGCCAGCAGCTTCTCGGGGGGGGACTACGGTGGGCAGTTCTTC.

The chain has TRBV29-1 and TRBJ2-5; tentative D call: TRBD1 (5 bases). Germline CDR1 and CDR2: SQVTM and ANQGSEA. The CDR3 loop spans 12 amino acids. V gave up 6 bases and J gave up 1 base, with 9 bases separating them. The CDR3 here is CSVQTAQETQYF. In DNA form, the CDR3 reads TGCAGCGTACAGACAGCCCAAGAGACCCAGTACTTC.

This clonotype showed up just a few times. The DNA of the CDR3 is TGTGCCAGCAGCTTCGGACAGGGGGCCCAGCTGAAGCGGGAGACCCAGTACTTC. Its translation: CASSFGQGAQLKRETQYF. The chain has TRBV7-9 and TRBJ2-5, with 11 bases lining up with TRBD1. V gave up 3 bases and J gave up 5 bases; unmatched junction bases: 14. Germline CDR1 SEHNR, CDR2 FQNEAQ (reference sequence). The CDR3 contains 18 residues.

J is TRBJ2-3 and V is TRBV4-3, with no clear D. V shed 0 bases and J shed 0 bases, with 16 bases lying between them. The germline V gene has CDR1 LGHNA and CDR2 YSLEER. This CDR3 has 18 residues. CDR3: CASSQERHSRTSTDTQYF. The CDR3 DNA reads TGCGCCAGCAGCCAAGAGCGCCACTCAAGAACTAGCACAGATACGCAGTATTTT.

V and J are TRBV24-1 and TRBJ2-2; D gene unclear. The CDR3 loop spans 17 amino acids. Per germline, CDR1 KGHDR and CDR2 SFDVKD. Trimming took 0 bases from V and 5 from J, leaving 15 bases between them. CDR3 sequence (DNA): TGTGCCACCAGTGATTTGCGAACTGGGCCGTTAACCGGGGAGCTGTTTTTT. Translating it yields CATSDLRTGPLTGELFF.

V usage is TRBV4-1 and J usage is TRBJ2-5; D is possibly TRBD2 (6 bases). The DNA end lines up better with TRBJ2-7; the J call may be wrong. Looked up from germline, CDR1 is MGHRA and CDR2 is YSYEKL. This CDR3 is 15 amino acids long. The CDR3 coding sequence is TGCGCCAGCAGCGCCACGGGTTTGGGGGGTAGCGAGCAGTACTTC. Translation gives CASSATGLGGSEQYF.

This clonotype was counted a few times. The chain joins TRBV28 to TRBJ2-1; a weak D match, TRBD2 (5 bases). V was pared by 6 bases and J by 0 bases, with 15 bases between. The CDR3 runs to 16 residues. From germline, CDR1 is MDHEN and CDR2 SYDVKM. The CDR3 here is CASSPRTLSSYNEQFF. Written as DNA, the CDR3 is TGTGCCAGCAGCCCCAGGACTCTTAGCTCCTACAATGAGCAGTTCTTC. Using reference TRBV28 and TRBJ2-1 for the parts outside the CDR3, the full variable domain is DVKVTQSSRYLVKRTGEKVFLECVQDMDHENMFWYRQDPGLGLRLIYFSYDVKMKEKGDIPEGYSVSREKKERFSLILESASTNQTSMYLCASSPRTLSSYNEQFFGPGTRLTVL.

The V call is TRBV2, the J call TRBJ2-1; 8 bases match TRBD1. With V trimmed by 6 bases and J by 8 bases, 12 bases remained unmatched. From germline, CDR1 is SNHLY and CDR2 FYNNEI. The CDR3 has 15 residues. The DNA of the CDR3 is TGTGCCAGCAGGGCTGAGACACCGGACAGGGATGAGCAGTTCTTC. This translates into CASRAETPDRDEQFF.

The J gene is TRBJ2-3, the V gene TRBV28, with D possibly being TRBD1 (6 bases). The CDR3 is made up of 14 amino acids. CDR1 is MDHEN, CDR2 SYDVKM, per germline. Trimming stripped 6 bases from V and 2 bases from J, with 12 bases between. The CDR3 coding sequence is TGTGCCAGCAGCGAGGACAGAGACACAGATACGCAGTATTTT. This codes for CASSEDRDTDTQYF.

V and J are TRBV7-9 and TRBJ2-1; 11 bases fit TRBD2. The CDR3 covers 17 residues. The germline V gene has CDR1 SEHNR and CDR2 FQNEAQ (reference sequence). J gave up 7 bases and V 0 bases, and 8 bases lay outside the gene matches. The CDR3 loop is CASSLAPPGLAVNEQFF. The CDR3 bases are TGTGCCAGCAGCTTAGCGCCCCCGGGACTAGCGGTAAATGAGCAGTTCTTC.

V is TRBV7-3 and J is TRBJ2-5; maybe TRBD2 (6 bases). The J call is in doubt because the DNA end fits TRBJ2-1 better. This CDR3 spans 15 amino acids. CDR1 SGHTA and CDR2 FQGTGA come from the germline V gene. The CDR3 nucleotides are TGTGCCAGCAGCTTAAAGGGCGGGAAGCAAGAGACCCAGTTCTTC. It encodes CASSLKGGKQETQFF.

The chain couples TRBV29-1 to TRBJ2-7; D call uncertain. Trimming removed 4 bases at V and 3 bases at J, with 7 bases between. CDR3 length: 11 residues. Germline CDR1 and CDR2: SQVTM and ANQGSEA. CDR3 nucleotides: TGCAGCGTTGCGACCAACTACGAGCAGTACTTC. Translation: CSVATNYEQYF.